This T cell receptor (beta chain) came from a study of CD8 T cells in ankylosing spondylitis. General study findings and limits: Made up of about eight highly homologous variants, a TCR beta motif appeared characteristic of ankylosing spondylitis blood.

CDR1 and CDR2 (germline): SGHRS, YFSETQ. V lost 0 bases and J lost 4, with 19 bases in between. CDR3 size: 18 residues. This clonotype was detected a few times. As yet, its antigen is unknown. TCRdb re-derived calls from the 5' RACE reads in MiXCR, one entry per CDR3 protein. The sample yields fewer than 550,000 distinct CDR3 sequences, approximately 5% seen once. The receptor comes from a male donor with ankylosing spondylitis. The sequenced sample was blood, either unsorted or a sorted T cell fraction (not recorded which). The chain couples TRBV5-1 to TRBJ2-2; the D gene is possibly TRBD2 (6 bases). CDR3 coding DNA: TGCGCCAGCAGCTTGGGAGGGGACCCAGCGGGCAGCACCGGGGAGCTGTTTTTT. It yields the protein CASSLGGDPAGSTGELFF.